This T cell receptor (beta chain) was sequenced in a study of PD-L1 blockade in urothelial cancer. Background on the study: Each patient had 0 to 3 earlier chemotherapy regimens.

Time point given: peripheral blood 6 weeks after treatment start. V lost 6 bases and J 4 bases, leaving 16 bases between the germline ends. The CDR3 consists of 15 residues. Germline CDR1 is MNHNS and CDR2 is SASEGT. Here immunoSEQ multiplex PCR was the method, and the copy in TCRdb shows in-frame clones only, minus some. The profile shows more than 45,000 clones, about 86% of them singletons. The TCR sequence derives from a man between 60 and 70 years old with urothelial cancer. The sample was PBMCs, taken around atezolizumab (anti-PD-L1) treatment. The chain has TRBV6-1 and TRBJ1-5, with D unresolved. CDR3 amino acids: CASRTSGRSNQPQHF. In DNA, the CDR3 is TGTGCCAGCAGAACTTCGGGGAGGTCAAATCAGCCCCAGCATTTT.